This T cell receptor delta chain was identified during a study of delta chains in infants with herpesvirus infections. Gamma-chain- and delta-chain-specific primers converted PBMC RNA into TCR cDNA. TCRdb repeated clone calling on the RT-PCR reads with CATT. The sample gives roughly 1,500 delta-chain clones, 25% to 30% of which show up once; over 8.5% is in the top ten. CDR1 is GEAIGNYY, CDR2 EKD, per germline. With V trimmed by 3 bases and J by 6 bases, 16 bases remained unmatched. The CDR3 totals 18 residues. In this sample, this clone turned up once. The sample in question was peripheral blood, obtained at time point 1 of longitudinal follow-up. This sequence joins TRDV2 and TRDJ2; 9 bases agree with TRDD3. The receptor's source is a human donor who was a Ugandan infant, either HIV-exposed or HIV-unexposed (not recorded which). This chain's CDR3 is CACDRPVLGDPDSAQLFF. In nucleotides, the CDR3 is TGTGCCTGTGACCGCCCAGTACTGGGGGACCCTGATTCAGCACAACTCTTCTTT.